These T cell receptor beta chains were read from a single sample in a study of blood T cell repertoires in COVID-19. The assay was immunoSEQ multiplex PCR, and TCRdb's table has in-frame clones only and misses some. The sample gives 150,000 to 200,000 clones, about 86% of which show up once; 7% to 10% is in the top ten. The sample consisted of peripheral blood. Every receptor here comes from a man in his fifties or sixties with active or convalescent COVID-19. The CDR3 runs from the conserved cysteine through the conserved F or W. A D gene is named only where the DNA matches it firmly. A row's size may be missing; if present it is once, few, many or a size class.

clone_size,d_call,v_call,j_call,cdr3_aa,cdr3_nt
few,NA,TRBV6-6,TRBJ1-5,CASSPRWSNQPQHF,TGTGCCAGCAGCCCCCGGTGGAGCAATCAGCCCCAGCATTTT
NA,TRBD1,TRBV7-9,TRBJ1-4,CASSLSGIDRGGRKLFF,TGTGCCAGCAGCCTCTCCGGCATCGACAGGGGAGGAAGAAAACTGTTTTTT
NA,NA,TRBV30,TRBJ1-5,CAWSHRQDYSNQPQHF,TGTGCCTGGAGTCACAGACAGGATTATAGCAATCAGCCCCAGCATTTT
NA,NA,TRBV15,TRBJ1-5,CATSRGRDFGVNQPQHF,TGTGCCACCAGCAGAGGCAGGGACTTTGGTGTAAATCAGCCCCAGCATTTT
NA,NA,TRBV5-4,TRBJ1-1,CASRLNRDTEAFF,TGTGCCAGCAGACTTAACAGGGACACTGAAGCTTTCTTT
NA,NA,TRBV20-1,TRBJ2-7,CSARVSYEQYF,TGCAGTGCTAGAGTGAGCTACGAGCAGTACTTC
once,NA,TRBV27,TRBJ2-7,CASLDSFSYEQYF,TGTGCCAGCCTGGACAGCTTCTCCTACGAGCAGTACTTC
once,NA,TRBV19,TRBJ1-1,CASSNVVENTEAFF,TGTGCCAGTAGTAATGTGGTAGAGAACACTGAAGCTTTCTTT
NA,NA,TRBV6-5,TRBJ1-3,CASSYLGSPSGNTIYF,TGTGCCAGCAGTTATTTGGGCAGCCCCTCTGGAAACACCATATATTTT
NA,NA,TRBV7-2,TRBJ2-2,CASSFSGVPGELFF,TGTGCCAGCAGCTTTTCGGGAGTACCCGGGGAGCTGTTTTTT
NA,NA,TRBV27,TRBJ1-4,CASSPVRNEKLFF,TGTGCCAGCAGTCCGGTCCGTAATGAAAAACTGTTTTTT
NA,TRBD1,TRBV11-2,TRBJ1-2,CASSPAEGANYGYTF,TGTGCCAGCAGCCCCGCCGAGGGGGCGAATTATGGCTACACCTTC
NA,NA,TRBV15,TRBJ1-4,CATSRIKEGNEKLFF,TGTGCCACCAGTAGAATAAAGGAGGGTAATGAAAAACTGTTTTTT
NA,TRBD1,TRBV6-6,TRBJ1-2,CATALGGIFNYGYTF,TGTGCCACTGCGTTAGGGGGCATTTTTAACTATGGCTACACCTTC
NA,NA,TRBV16,TRBJ1-2,CASSSGQRPNYGYTF,TGTGCCAGCAGCTCCGGACAACGGCCGAACTATGGCTACACCTTC
NA,TRBD2,TRBV5-4,TRBJ2-3,CASSLGLAGGVTDTQYF,TGTGCCAGCAGCTTGGGACTAGCGGGGGGAGTCACAGATACGCAGTATTTT
NA,TRBD1,TRBV18,TRBJ2-7,CASSPGQGSMVEQYF,TGTGCCAGCTCACCGGGACAGGGGTCCATGGTCGAGCAGTACTTC
NA,NA,TRBV5-4,TRBJ2-2,CASSRGTSAGELFF,TGTGCCAGCAGTCGAGGAACCTCCGCCGGGGAGCTGTTTTTT
NA,NA,TRBV5-4,TRBJ2-3,CASSSRAASGTDTQYF,TGTGCCAGCAGCTCCCGGGCGGCTAGCGGCACAGATACGCAGTATTTT
once,TRBD1,TRBV28,TRBJ1-4,CASSLLPGQGPEKLFF,TGTGCCAGCAGTTTACTTCCGGGACAGGGGCCCGAAAAACTGTTTTTT
NA,TRBD1,TRBV11-1,TRBJ2-7,CASSDRGLQYEQYF,TGTGCCAGCAGCGACAGGGGGCTTCAGTACGAGCAGTACTTC
NA,NA,TRBV24-1,TRBJ1-4,CATSDLEKLFF,TGTGCCACCAGTGATCTAGAAAAACTGTTTTTT
NA,TRBD1,TRBV5-6,TRBJ2-7,CASSLLDRGIAEQYF,TGTGCCAGCAGCTTGCTAGACAGGGGAATCGCCGAGCAGTACTTC
NA,NA,TRBV7-3,TRBJ1-6,CASSAGFSSPLHF,TGTGCCAGCAGCGCGGGTTTTAGTTCACCCCTCCACTTT
NA,TRBD2,TRBV7-2,TRBJ2-7,CASSLDSGSSYEQYF,TGTGCCAGCAGCTTAGATAGCGGGAGCTCCTACGAGCAGTACTTC
NA,TRBD2,TRBV6-1,TRBJ2-3,CASSEALAGVTDTQYF,TGTGCCAGCAGTGAAGCTCTAGCGGGAGTTACGGATACGCAGTATTTT
NA,TRBD1,TRBV7-3,TRBJ2-7,CASSPTGGGYEQYF,TGTGCCAGCAGCCCGACAGGGGGTGGGTACGAGCAGTACTTC
many,NA,TRBV5-1,TRBJ1-5,CASSPGLGGGNQPQHF,TGCGCCAGCAGCCCGGGACTGGGGGGAGGCAATCAGCCCCAGCATTTT
NA,TRBD1,TRBV5-6,TRBJ1-6,CASSMGQGVNSPLHF,TGTGCCAGCAGCATGGGACAGGGGGTTAATTCACCCCTCCACTTT
NA,NA,TRBV7-2,TRBJ1-6,CASSSNGRPPLHF,TGTGCCAGCTCCTCTAATGGCAGGCCACCCCTCCACTTT
NA,NA,TRBV18,TRBJ1-1,CASSPRRGGAEAFF,TGTGCCAGCTCACCACGAAGAGGTGGCGCTGAAGCTTTCTTT
once,NA,TRBV10-3,TRBJ1-2,CAISPGDRDGYTF,TGTGCCATCAGTCCAGGGGATCGGGATGGCTACACCTTC
once,TRBD1,TRBV10-3,TRBJ1-5,CAISRIKGAHQPQHF,TGTGCCATCAGCCGAATTAAGGGGGCCCACCAGCCCCAGCATTTT
NA,TRBD1,TRBV10-3,TRBJ1-5,CAIQGASNQPQHF,TGTGCCATACAGGGGGCGAGCAATCAGCCCCAGCATTTT
NA,NA,TRBV7-3,TRBJ2-1,CASSPTGQSVEQFF,TGTGCCAGCAGCCCAACGGGACAAAGCGTTGAGCAGTTCTTC
NA,NA,TRBV5-1,TRBJ1-6,CASSELARASGYNSPLHF,TGCGCCAGCAGCGAGCTTGCCAGGGCCTCGGGTTATAATTCACCCCTCCACTTT
NA,TRBD2,TRBV9,TRBJ2-1,CASSVMSGRAHNEQFF,TGTGCCAGCAGCGTAATGAGCGGGAGGGCCCACAATGAGCAGTTCTTC
NA,NA,TRBV5-4,TRBJ2-3,CASSSASGTDTQYF,TGTGCCAGCAGCTCCGCTAGCGGCACAGATACGCAGTATTTT
NA,TRBD1,TRBV7-2,TRBJ1-6,CASSRSIGTGGGGSPLHF,TGTGCCAGCAGCAGGTCGATAGGCACAGGGGGGGGAGGTTCACCCCTCCACTTT
NA,NA,TRBV4-3,TRBJ1-6,CASSQEGARQGFNSPLHF,TGCGCCAGCAGCCAAGAAGGGGCTAGGCAGGGTTTTAATTCACCCCTCCACTTT
few,TRBD1,TRBV6-2/TRBV6-3,TRBJ2-6,CASSRTGSGANVLTF,TGTGCCAGCAGCCGGACAGGGTCTGGGGCCAACGTCCTGACTTTC
NA,NA,TRBV28,TRBJ2-3,CASSEPGSGGADTQYF,TGTGCCAGCAGTGAACCGGGATCTGGAGGCGCAGATACGCAGTATTTT
NA,NA,TRBV19,TRBJ2-1,CASSTPKRGTYNEQFF,TGTGCCAGTAGTACCCCCAAGCGCGGGACCTACAATGAGCAGTTCTTC
NA,TRBD2,TRBV4-2,TRBJ2-1,CASSQPGGEGGEQFF,TGTGCCAGCAGCCAGCCGGGAGGGGAGGGGGGTGAGCAGTTCTTC
NA,NA,TRBV18,TRBJ2-1,CASSPRQAYNEQFF,TGTGCCAGCTCACCACGACAGGCCTACAATGAGCAGTTCTTC
NA,NA,TRBV5-4,TRBJ1-4,CASSSPANEKLFF,TGTGCCAGCAGCTCCCCAGCTAATGAAAAACTGTTTTTT
once,NA,TRBV5-4,TRBJ2-5,CASSSRQARGETQYF,TGTGCCAGCAGCTCTCGACAAGCGCGAGGGGAGACCCAGTACTTC
NA,TRBD1,TRBV27,TRBJ1-2,CASRIQGADYGYTF,TGTGCCAGCAGAATACAGGGGGCAGACTATGGCTACACCTTC
NA,NA,TRBV9,TRBJ2-2,CASTISGEPGELFF,TGTGCCAGCACCATCTCAGGGGAGCCCGGGGAGCTGTTTTTT
NA,NA,TRBV5-1,TRBJ2-5,CASSKQGTSEETQYF,TGCGCCAGCAGCAAACAAGGGACATCGGAAGAGACCCAGTACTTC